Listed here is a single TCR beta chain. Antigen specificity is unknown. Indicated treatment: 19 received Ad26.COV2.S at low or high dose, single or two shots; five or six received placebo; per-sample allocation not given. Day 63 after the first injection of vaccine or placebo was the sampling time. The data originate from a study of Ad26.COV2.S vaccination and SARS-CoV-2 variants. The overall study: As a participant in COV1001, the donor was in the Ad26.COV2.S trial arm. In the study, Ad26.COV2.S was injected intramuscularly once, or twice 56 days apart.

Clones were sequenced by immunoSEQ multiplex PCR, and TCRdb holds only the in-frame ones, with some missing. Seen here are about 320,000 clones, around four fifths observed once, and the top ten hold 2.1%. Notes on the study in general: Analyses of TCR breadth and depth may have underestimated total T cell responses. Spike-specific TCR breadth ran higher among vaccine recipients than placebo recipients.

This TCR derives from a person aged 18 to 65 who received the Ad26.COV2.S COVID-19 vaccine or a placebo. Sequences were derived from peripheral blood, sampled in a trial of Ad26.COV2.S vaccine versus placebo.

The CDR3 loop is CASSLWEGDEQYF. DNA for the CDR3: TGTGCCAGCAGTTTATGGGAGGGGGACGAGCAGTACTTC. J is TRBJ2-7 and V is TRBV12-3 or TRBV12-4; tentative D call: TRBD2 (7 bases). The V and J ends lost 2 bases and 5 bases respectively, with 10 bases between them. The CDR3 is made up of 13 amino acids.